This passage covers 29 T cell receptor beta chains from one sample sequenced in a study of breast tumors, draining lymph nodes, adjacent tissues (dated by TCRdb to about 2016). Libraries were constructed by multiplex PCR. Instrument on record: Illumina HiSeq 2000. The raw public data were reprocessed by TCRdb itself: fastp quality trimming at Q25, MiXCR clonotype calling, in-frame beta chains only. Each record represents a unique CDR3 protein, reported with the most common genes and DNA among its rows. Within this sample are 270,000 or so distinct CDR3 sequences, with under 35% of them counted one time only. The ten largest clones represent more than 1% of the sample. The axillary draining lymph nodes of breast cancer patients were the source of the lymph node samples. The sample was axillary lymph node tissue. The receptors were sampled from a female donor with breast cancer. Some clones in this sample may be carry-over from other donors' samples.

This clonotype was recorded a few times. The V call is TRBV6-5, the J call TRBJ2-7; maybe TRBD1 (5 bases). Germline V lookup: CDR1 MNHEY, CDR2 SVGAGI. Trimming stripped 5 bases from V and 2 bases from J, with 10 bases between. This CDR3 contains 13 residues. CDR3 bases: TGTGCCAGCAGTCAGGACACCCCCTACGAGCAGTACTTC. This codes for CASSQDTPYEQYF.

This sequence joins TRBV29-1 and TRBJ1-1; 7 positions agree with TRBD1. Germline loops: CDR1 SQVTM, CDR2 ANQGSEA. J gave up 5 bases and V 7 bases, and 10 bases lay outside the gene matches. The CDR3 covers 13 residues. As DNA, the CDR3 is TGCAGCGCCGAAACAGGGGAGGGGACTGAAGCTTTCTTT. It yields the protein CSAETGEGTEAFF. Using reference TRBV29-1 and TRBJ1-1 for the parts outside the CDR3, the full variable domain is SAVISQKPSRDICQRGTSLTIQCQVDSQVTMMFWYRQQPGQSLTLIATANQGSEATYESGFVIDKFPISRPNLTFSTLTVSNMSPEDSSIYLCSAETGEGTEAFFGQGTRLTVV.

This clonotype was detected many times. The chain carries TRBV30 and TRBJ2-7; D gene unclear. The ends were cut back, 8 bases at V and 6 bases at J, with 11 bases in the middle. The V gene's germline CDR1 is GTSNPN and CDR2 SVGIG (reference sequence). CDR3 length: 10 residues. DNA for the CDR3: TGTGCCGTGGGTATAAGCGAGCAGTACTTC. Its protein is CAVGISEQYF. Variable domain in full (rest from reference TRBV30 and TRBJ2-7): SQTIHQWPATLVQPVGSPLSLECTVEGTSNPNLYWYRQAAGRGLQLLFYSVGIGQISSEVPQNLSASRPQDRQFILSSKKLLLSDSGFYLCAVGISEQYFGPGTRLTVT.

On this clonotype itself: Likely a read error: the CDR3 ends without its conserved phenylalanine or tryptophan. The chain joins TRBV6-5 to TRBJ2-7; TRBD1 matches 8 bases. Germline V gene sequence: CDR1 MNHEY, CDR2 SVGAGI. The CDR3 spans 14 residues. The trim removed 11 bases at V and 1 base at J, leaving 10 bases unmatched. The CDR3 here is CAARPGDRSYEQYL. CDR3 nucleotide sequence: TGTGCCGCGAGGCCCGGGGACAGGTCCTACGAGCAGTACCTC.

This clonotype has at least ten counts. The junction shows a germline mismatch at one end, possibly a read error. The gene calls are TRBV11-2 and TRBJ1-2; 9 nucleotides match TRBD1. CDR3 size: 11 residues. CDR1 and CDR2 (germline): SGHAT, FQNNGV. The CDR3 DNA sequence: TGTGCCAGCAGCTTGGGACAGGGCACCGCCTTC. It is translated as CASSLGQGTAF. The entire variable domain, with the rest obtained from reference TRBV11-2 and TRBJ1-2, is as follows: EAGVAQSPRYKIIEKRQSVAFWCNPISGHATLYWYQQILGQGPKLLIQFQNNGVVDDSQLPKDRFSAERLKGVDSTLKIQPAKLEDSAVYLCASSLGQGTAFGSGTRLTVV.

Ten or more counts support this clonotype. The chain combines TRBV19 with TRBJ2-3, with TRBD2 identical over 9 bases. This CDR3 has 16 residues. Germline V gene sequence: CDR1 LNHDA, CDR2 SQIVND (reference sequence). J lost 5 bases, V lost 2 bases, and 8 bases had no gene match. CDR3 DNA sequence: TGTGCCAGTAGTATACGGTTAGCGGGAGCGGTAGATACGCAGTATTTT. This sequence encodes CASSIRLAGAVDTQYF.

Only a few counts were recorded for this clonotype. A much larger clone differs from this one at a single base, so this may be a read error. This sequence joins TRBV11-2 and TRBJ2-3; 9 bases fit TRBD2. This CDR3 is built from 13 residues. CDR1 and CDR2 (germline): SGHAT, FQNNGV. Trimming took 8 bases from V and 8 from J; bases not matched to a gene: 8. CDR3 residues: CASASGAPATQYF. The CDR3 DNA is TGTGCCAGCGCTAGCGGGGCTCCAGCTACGCAGTATTTT.

About this clonotype: This may be a read error: a much more frequent sequence differs by one nucleotide. The chain joins TRBV11-2 to TRBJ2-7, with D possibly matching TRBD1 (6 bases). Germline V gene sequence: CDR1 SGHAT, CDR2 FQNNGV. The CDR3 is made up of 13 amino acids. V lost 5 bases and J 4 bases, leaving 12 bases between the germline ends. In DNA form, the CDR3 reads TGTGCCAGCAGCGGCACCAGGGGTTACGAGCAGTACTTC. It encodes CASSGTRGYEQYF.

The chain uses TRBV10-3 and TRBJ2-3, with 7 bases lining up with TRBD1. CDR1 is ENHRY, CDR2 SYGVKD, per germline. The CDR3 runs 13 residues. V trimming: 6 bases; J trimming: 5 bases; junction bases outside the gene matches: 5. This chain's CDR3 is CAIRGDSGDTQYF. The CDR3 DNA is TGTGCCATCAGGGGGGACAGCGGAGATACGCAGTATTTT.

This clonotype occurred many times. V is TRBV4-3 and J is TRBJ1-3, with TRBD1 matching 7 bases. Losses at the gene ends were 6 bases for V and 4 bases for J; bases not matched to a gene: 6. Germline values: CDR1 LGHNA, CDR2 YSLEER. The CDR3 runs 14 residues. CDR3 amino acids: CASSPDRVGNTIYF. The DNA of the CDR3 is TGCGCCAGCAGTCCTGACAGGGTAGGAAACACCATATATTTT.

The chain couples TRBV11-2 to TRBJ1-5; D unclear. V was pared by 1 base and J by 11 bases, with 9 bases between. Germline V gives CDR1 SGHAT, CDR2 FQNNGV. The CDR3 is made up of 12 amino acids. The CDR3 DNA is TGTGCCAGCAGCTTAGGGCAAGAGACCCAGCATTTT. This encodes CASSLGQETQHF.

On this clonotype: Given a much more abundant clone one base away, this may be a read error. The rearrangement links TRBV6-4 to TRBJ2-7; possibly TRBD1 for D (5 bases). The V and J ends lost 8 bases and 7 bases respectively, with 12 bases between them. Per germline, CDR1 MRHNA and CDR2 SNTAGT. The CDR3 runs 11 residues. In DNA form, the CDR3 reads TGTGCCAGCGGCAGGGTGAGGGAGCAGTACTTC. Translated: CASGRVREQYF.

To note about this clonotype: No conserved phenylalanine or tryptophan ends this CDR3, so it is likely a read error. The V gene is TRBV12-3 or TRBV12-4, the J gene TRBJ2-1, with 7 bases lining up with TRBD2. V was pared by 6 bases and J by 0 bases, with 5 bases of the junction left unmatched. CDR3 size: 15 residues. The CDR3 DNA is TGTGCCAGCAGCCGCCTAGCGGCCTCCTACAATGAGCAGTTCCTC. Amino acids: CASSRLAASYNEQFL.

The V and J genes are TRBV12-3 or TRBV12-4 and TRBJ1-2, with a tentative D call TRBD1 (5 bases). The V gene lost 6 bases and the J gene lost 8 bases, with 16 bases spanning the gap. The CDR3 is 13 residues long. CDR3 sequence reads: CASRFGRGFGYTF. The DNA for the CDR3 is TGTGCCAGCAGGTTCGGTCGGGGGTTCGGCTACACCTTC.

This clonotype was seen many times. The V gene is TRBV14, the J gene TRBJ1-2; D is unresolved. The germline gives CDR1 SGHDN, CDR2 FVKESK. The ends were cut back, 1 base at V and 4 bases at J, with 16 bases in the middle. The length of the CDR3 is 16 residues. The CDR3 region has the DNA TGTGCCAGCAGCCAAGTAGGCGTAGTTCCGTCCTATGGCTACACCTTC. This gives the protein CASSQVGVVPSYGYTF.

This clonotype has at least ten counts. The J gene is TRBJ1-4, the V gene TRBV20-1; D unresolved. Germline V gene lookup returns CDR1 DFQATT and CDR2 SNEGSKA (reference sequence). The CDR3 runs 14 residues. Trimming pared 1 base from V and 6 bases from J, leaving 12 bases between. The chain's CDR3 is CSARVPGRDEKLFF. CDR3 bases: TGCAGTGCTAGAGTTCCGGGGAGGGATGAAAAACTGTTTTTT.

The rearrangement joins TRBV4-3 to TRBJ2-2; 7 bases line up with TRBD2. The length of the CDR3 is 18 residues. V shed 2 bases, J shed 1 base, and the junction held 10 bases outside the gene matches. CDR1 LGHNA and CDR2 YSLEER come from the germline V gene. CDR3 DNA: TGCGCCAGCAGCCAAACGATCTTGCGGGGGAAGAACACCGGGGAGCTGTTTTTT. This gives the protein CASSQTILRGKNTGELFF.

Of note for this clonotype: This may stem from a read error, because a much larger clone lies one nucleotide away. This chain joins TRBV19 and TRBJ2-7, with TRBD1 matching 8 bases. This CDR3 comprises 15 residues. After removal of 3 bases from V and 0 bases from J, the junction contained 4 bases not matched to a gene. The germline V gene encodes CDR1 LNHDA and CDR2 SQIVND (reference sequence). CDR3 protein: CASSIRTGTSYEQYF. For the CDR3, the DNA is TGTGCCAGTAGTATCCGGACAGGGACCTCCTACGAGCAGTACTTC. Supplemented by reference TRBV19 and TRBJ2-7, the full variable domain reads DGGITQSPKYLFRKEGQNVTLSCEQNLNHDAMYWYRQDPGQGLRLIYYSQIVNDFQKGDIAEGYSVSREKKESFPLTVTSAQKNPTAFYLCASSIRTGTSYEQYFGPGTRLTVT.

The sample holds many counts of this clonotype. A junction end diverges from the germline sequence, so it may reflect a read error. The rearrangement links TRBV7-9 to TRBJ2-1; possibly TRBD1 for D (6 bases). Germline values: CDR1 SEHNR, CDR2 FQNEAQ (reference sequence). CDR3 length: 15 residues. This chain's CDR3 is CASNLATGSYNEQFF. CDR3 DNA: TGTGCCAGCAACTTAGCGACAGGCTCCTACAATGAGCAGTTCTTC.

This clonotype was seen repeatedly, ten times or more. The chain is built from TRBV6-5 and TRBJ1-6, with TRBD1 matching over 10 bases. After removal of 5 bases from V and 1 base from J, the junction contained 8 bases not matched to a gene. The germline V gene encodes CDR1 MNHEY and CDR2 SVGAGI. This CDR3 has 18 amino acids. The CDR3 reads CASSPHRQGASYNSPLHF. The CDR3 nucleotides are TGTGCCAGCAGTCCACATAGACAGGGGGCATCCTATAATTCACCCCTCCACTTT.

This clonotype was observed at least ten times. The J gene is TRBJ2-7, the V gene TRBV7-2; D tentatively reads TRBD1 or TRBD2 (5 bases each). With 1 base removed from V and 6 bases from J, the gap between germline ends came to 13 bases. This CDR3 has 14 amino acids. From germline, CDR1 is SGHTA and CDR2 FQGNSA. The CDR3 sequence is CASSLVGTGREQYF. The CDR3 DNA follows: TGTGCCAGCAGCTTAGTCGGGACGGGGCGCGAGCAGTACTTC.

About this clonotype: A much more abundant neighbour one base away suggests this may be a read error. As the CDR3 is not closed by the conserved phenylalanine or tryptophan, this likely results from a read error. The chain uses TRBV12-5 and TRBJ2-2; D may be TRBD2 (5 bases). Germline V lookup: CDR1 LGHNT, CDR2 FRNRAP. This CDR3 spans 11 amino acids. The V end was cut by 9 bases, the J end by 6 bases, with 8 bases between. This CDR3 reads CASGGAGELFL. CDR3 bases: TGTGCTAGCGGAGGTGCCGGGGAGCTGTTTCTT.

The chain uses TRBV6-5 and TRBJ2-7; no definite D call. This CDR3 contains 13 residues. Germline V gene sequence: CDR1 MNHEY, CDR2 SVGAGI. Trimming removed 5 bases from V and 4 bases from J, with 12 bases in between. The CDR3 region is CASSPGRWYEQYF. CDR3 in DNA: TGTGCCAGCAGTCCTGGCAGGTGGTACGAGCAGTACTTC.

J is TRBJ2-3 and V is TRBV7-4, with 7 bases fitting TRBD2. The CDR3 has 16 amino acids. Germline CDR1 and CDR2: SGHVT and SQSDAQ. Trimming at V came to 3 bases and at J to 0 bases, leaving 6 bases not matched to a gene. The CDR3 here is CASSLALAESTDTQYF. CDR3 DNA: TGTGCCAGCAGCTTGGCGCTAGCGGAGAGCACAGATACGCAGTATTTT.

This clonotype was picked up many times. V is TRBV20-1 and J is TRBJ2-1; unclear D gene. V was cut by 3 bases and J by 0 bases, with 9 bases left in between. This CDR3 region has 14 residues. CDR1 and CDR2 from the germline V gene are DFQATT and SNEGSKA (reference sequence). CDR3 nucleotides: TGCAGTGCTAGCTGGCAAGTCTCCTACAATGAGCAGTTCTTC. It codes for CSASWQVSYNEQFF.

This clonotype was seen many times. The chain carries TRBV3-1 and TRBJ2-3; tentatively, D is TRBD2 (5 bases). V shed 0 bases and J shed 5 bases, with 12 bases lying between them. The CDR3 totals 15 residues. CDR1 and CDR2 from the germline V gene are LGHDT and YNNKEL (reference sequence). Here the CDR3 DNA reads TGTGCCAGCAGCCAAGAAGTCGGGATTAGAGATACGCAGTATTTT. Translation gives CASSQEVGIRDTQYF.

At least ten counts were recorded for this clonotype. The chain links TRBV29-1 to TRBJ1-6; D is perhaps TRBD1 (5 bases). The CDR3 spans 14 residues. Germline V gives CDR1 SQVTM, CDR2 ANQGSEA. V dropped 4 bases and J dropped 8 bases, with 15 bases sitting between them. CDR3 DNA sequence: TGCAGCGTTGCGGGGGGTGGGCGTGATTCACCCCTCCACTTT. Encoded protein: CSVAGGGRDSPLHF.

This clonotype was counted at least ten times. The chain uses TRBV2 and TRBJ2-7; 10 positions match TRBD2. Trimming removed 7 bases from V and 13 bases from J; junction bases left unmatched: 19. The germline gives CDR1 SNHLY, CDR2 FYNNEI. The CDR3 is 15 residues long. CDR3 bases: TGTGCCAGCACCTTTCAAAGGGGGCTAGCGGGAGTTTTCTACTTC. As protein: CASTFQRGLAGVFYF.

In regard to this clonotype: The junction and the germline gene differ at one end; a read error may be behind it. The chain joins TRBV20-1 to TRBJ2-5; TRBD1 matches at 7 bases. The length of the CDR3 is 13 residues. CDR1 is DFQATT and CDR2 is SNEGSKA in the germline V gene (reference sequence). Here the CDR3 reads CSARASGGEAQYF. The DNA for the CDR3 is TGCAGTGCTAGAGCATCAGGGGGAGAGGCCCAATACTTC.